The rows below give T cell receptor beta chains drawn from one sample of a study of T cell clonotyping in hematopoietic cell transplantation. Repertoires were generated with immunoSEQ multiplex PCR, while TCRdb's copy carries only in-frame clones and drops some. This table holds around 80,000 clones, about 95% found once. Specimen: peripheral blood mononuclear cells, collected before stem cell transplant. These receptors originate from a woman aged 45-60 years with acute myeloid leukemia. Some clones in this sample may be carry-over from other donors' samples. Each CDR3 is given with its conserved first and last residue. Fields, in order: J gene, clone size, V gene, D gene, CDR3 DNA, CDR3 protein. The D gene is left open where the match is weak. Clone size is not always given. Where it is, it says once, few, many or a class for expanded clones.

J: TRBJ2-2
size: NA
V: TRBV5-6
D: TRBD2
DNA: TGTGCCAGCAGCTTGCGGCGGGGGGGCGCCGGGGAGCTGTTTTTT
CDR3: CASSLRRGGAGELFF

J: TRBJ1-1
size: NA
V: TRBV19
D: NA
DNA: TGTGCCAGTAGCGAGGGGAGGAACACTGAAGCTTTCTTT
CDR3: CASSEGRNTEAFF

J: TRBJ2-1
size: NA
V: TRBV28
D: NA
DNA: TGTGCCAGCAGGATGGACATTCAGGAGCAGTTCTTC
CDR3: CASRMDIQEQFF

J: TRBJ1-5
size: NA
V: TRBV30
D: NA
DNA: TGTGCCTGGAGTCCCACCTCAGGGAGTGGCAATCAGCCCCAGCATTTT
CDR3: CAWSPTSGSGNQPQHF

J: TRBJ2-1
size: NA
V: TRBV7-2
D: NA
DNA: TGTGCCAGCAGCTTAGAGGCAGGGAGGTGGAGTGAGCAGTTCTTC
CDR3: CASSLEAGRWSEQFF

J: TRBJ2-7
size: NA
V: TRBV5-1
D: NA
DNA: TGCGCCAGCAGCTTGGTGACGCAGTCCTACGAGCAGTACTTC
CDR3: CASSLVTQSYEQYF

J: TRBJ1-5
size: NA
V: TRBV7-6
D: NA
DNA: TGTGCCAGCAGCTTAGGGTTGGATCGCAATCAGCCCCAGCATTTT
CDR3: CASSLGLDRNQPQHF

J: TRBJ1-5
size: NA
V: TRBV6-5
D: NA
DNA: TGTGCCAGCAGTTACTCGCTGGGACGGCAGCCCCAGCATTTT
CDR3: CASSYSLGRQPQHF

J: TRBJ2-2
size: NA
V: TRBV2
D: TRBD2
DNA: TGTGCCAGCATCCGGGGCGGACTAGCGGGAGGGCAGGCCGGGGAGCTGTTTTTT
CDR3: CASIRGGLAGGQAGELFF

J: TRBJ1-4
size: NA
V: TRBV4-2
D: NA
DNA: TGTGCCAGCAGCCAGGGGGCGGGGGGCCGTAGGGAAAAACTGTTTTTT
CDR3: CASSQGAGGRREKLFF

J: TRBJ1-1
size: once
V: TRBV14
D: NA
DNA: TGTGCCAGCAGCCTAACAGCGAACACTGAAGCTTTCTTT
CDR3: CASSLTANTEAFF

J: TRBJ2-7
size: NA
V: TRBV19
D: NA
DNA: TGTGCCAGCGGGCAACAGGGATCTTACGAGCAGTACTTC
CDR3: CASGQQGSYEQYF

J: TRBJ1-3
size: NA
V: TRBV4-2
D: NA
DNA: TGTGCCAGCAGCCAAGTAGCCGGGACTAGCTCTGGAAACACCATATATTTT
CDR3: CASSQVAGTSSGNTIYF

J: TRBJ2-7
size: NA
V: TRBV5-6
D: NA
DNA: TGTGCCAGCAGCTTGGCCTCCGGGGCGATCTCCTACGAGCAGTACTTC
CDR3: CASSLASGAISYEQYF

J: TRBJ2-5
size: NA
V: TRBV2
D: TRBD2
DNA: TGTGCCAGCCTTGGCGCTAGCGGGAGAGAGACCCAGTACTTC
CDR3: CASLGASGRETQYF

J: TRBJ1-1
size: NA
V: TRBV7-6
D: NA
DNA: TGTGCCAGCAGCTTAGGTTGGAACACTGAAGCTTTCTTT
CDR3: CASSLGWNTEAFF

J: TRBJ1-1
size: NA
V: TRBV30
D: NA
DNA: TGTGCCTGGACCGTTAACCTGAACACTGAAGCTTTCTTT
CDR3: CAWTVNLNTEAFF

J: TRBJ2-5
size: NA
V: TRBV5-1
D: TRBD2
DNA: TGCGCCAGCAGCTTAGCTAGCGGGAAACAAGAGACCCAGTACTTC
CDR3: CASSLASGKQETQYF

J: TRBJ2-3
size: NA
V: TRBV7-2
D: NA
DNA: TGTGCCAGCAGCTTAGGGTGGGGCACAGATACGCAGTATTTT
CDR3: CASSLGWGTDTQYF

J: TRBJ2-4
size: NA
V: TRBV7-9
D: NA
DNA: TGTGCCAGCAGCCGGGACGGTCCGAGGAGCATTCAGTACTTC
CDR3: CASSRDGPRSIQYF

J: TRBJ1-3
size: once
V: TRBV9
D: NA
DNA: TGTGCCAGCAGCGGAACAGCTGGAAACACCATATATTTT
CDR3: CASSGTAGNTIYF

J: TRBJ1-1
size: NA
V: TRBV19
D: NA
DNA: TGTGCCAGTAGTACCGGCCAAATGAACACTGAAGTTTTCTTT
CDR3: CASSTGQMNTEVFF